This TCR beta chain was profiled in a study of T cell responses to AZD1222 COVID-19 vaccine. The V end lost 1 base, the J end lost 5 bases, and 12 bases lay between the germline ends. CDR3 length equals 15 residues. The germline V gene encodes CDR1 KGHSH and CDR2 LQKENI. Here immunoSEQ multiplex PCR was the method, and the copy in TCRdb shows in-frame clones only, minus some. The repertoire has around 130,000 clones, nearly 90% of them found once; the top ten carry 4.5% to 6.5%. V usage is TRBV18 and J usage is TRBJ2-1; D is unresolved. Sequences were derived from peripheral blood, sampled 28 days after the second AZD1222 dose. The receptor's source is an adult who received the AZD1222 COVID-19 vaccine. CDR3 bases: TGTGCCAGCTCACCACAGTCACCAGGTAACAATGAGCAGTTCTTC. Its translation: CASSPQSPGNNEQFF.